Detailed here is one TCR beta chain. The target antigen is unknown. These data originate in a study of identical twins. The study's findings and limits: Fewer insertions characterized abundant cord blood beta clonotypes, whereas memory repertoires showed none. Modelling approaches yielded underestimates of out-of-frame TCR alpha sharing between monozygotic twins.

A universal primer site was added by template switching, and unique molecular identifiers were carried by the cDNA. TCRdb redid the calling of the 5' RACE reads with MiXCR, one entry per CDR3 protein. Here the sample spans 300,000 to 400,000 distinct CDR3 sequences, around an eighth being singletons. The sample also formed part of further work on yellow fever vaccine responses in identical twins.

Specimen: CD8+ T cells sorted from blood. This TCR was recovered from a woman younger than 30 in good health.

The CDR3 reads CATSDWSESEAFF. For the CDR3, the DNA is TGTGCCACCAGTGATTGGAGCGAGTCTGAAGCTTTCTTT. The chain couples TRBV24-1 to TRBJ1-1; D gene unclear. The CDR3 is 13 amino acids. Trimming left V 2 bases short and J 6 bases short, with 9 bases between. The germline V gene has CDR1 KGHDR and CDR2 SFDVKD.